The sequence of this TCR beta chain was determined in a study of blood T cell repertoires in COVID-19. Study background: The United States, Italy and Spain were the sources of the acute and convalescent COVID-19 samples. T cells, B-cell-depleted T cells, or PBMCs supplied cDNA or gDNA.

In the original analysis: Reference gene primer amplification gave nucleated cell count estimates. Method: immunoSEQ multiplex PCR; TCRdb's copy keeps in-frame clones and lacks some. V, J and clone size are taken as reported in that table, and D and trimming were inferred from the DNA itself. Of around 140,000 clones listed, roughly three quarters are singletons. Germline V gene data show CDR1 as MNHEY and CDR2 as SVGAGI. CDR3 length equals 12 residues. The V end lost 1 base, the J end lost 7 bases, and 7 bases lay between the germline ends. V usage is TRBV6-5 and J usage is TRBJ2-5; D is undetermined. The sequence came from a woman in her 70s with acute or convalescent COVID-19. Sequencing was done on a sample of peripheral blood. The CDR3 here is CASSYFGGTQYF. As DNA, the CDR3 is TGTGCCAGCAGTTACTTCGGTGGGACCCAGTACTTC.